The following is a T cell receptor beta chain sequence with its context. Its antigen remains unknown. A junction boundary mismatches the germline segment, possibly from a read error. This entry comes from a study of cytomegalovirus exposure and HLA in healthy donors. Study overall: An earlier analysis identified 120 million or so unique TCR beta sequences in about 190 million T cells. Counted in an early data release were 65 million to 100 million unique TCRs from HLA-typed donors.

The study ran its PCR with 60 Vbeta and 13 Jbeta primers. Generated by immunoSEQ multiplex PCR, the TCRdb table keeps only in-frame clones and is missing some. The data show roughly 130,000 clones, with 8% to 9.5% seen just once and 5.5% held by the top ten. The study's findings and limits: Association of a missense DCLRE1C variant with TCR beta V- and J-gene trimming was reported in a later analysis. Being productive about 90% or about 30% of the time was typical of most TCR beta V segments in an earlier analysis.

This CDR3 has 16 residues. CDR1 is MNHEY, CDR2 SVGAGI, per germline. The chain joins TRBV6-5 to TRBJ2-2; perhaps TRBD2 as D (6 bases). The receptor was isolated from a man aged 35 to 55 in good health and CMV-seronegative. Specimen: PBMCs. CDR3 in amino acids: CASSSAGLLNTEELFF. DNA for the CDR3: TGTGCCAGCAGTTCCGCGGGACTCCTGAACACCGAGGAGCTGTTTTTT.